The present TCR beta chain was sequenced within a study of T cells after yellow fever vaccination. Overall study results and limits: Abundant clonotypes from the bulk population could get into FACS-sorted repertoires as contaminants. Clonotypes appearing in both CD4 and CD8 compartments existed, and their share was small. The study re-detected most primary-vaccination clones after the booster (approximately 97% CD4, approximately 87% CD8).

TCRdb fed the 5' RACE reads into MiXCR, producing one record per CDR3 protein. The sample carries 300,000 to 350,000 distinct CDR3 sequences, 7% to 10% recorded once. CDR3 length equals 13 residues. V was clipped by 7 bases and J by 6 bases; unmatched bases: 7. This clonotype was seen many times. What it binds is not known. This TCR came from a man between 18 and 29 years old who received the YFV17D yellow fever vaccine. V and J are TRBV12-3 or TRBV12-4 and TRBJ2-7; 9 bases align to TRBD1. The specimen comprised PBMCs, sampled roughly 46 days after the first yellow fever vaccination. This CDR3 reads CASTLDRGVEQYF. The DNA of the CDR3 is TGTGCCAGCACCCTAGACAGGGGGGTCGAGCAGTACTTC.